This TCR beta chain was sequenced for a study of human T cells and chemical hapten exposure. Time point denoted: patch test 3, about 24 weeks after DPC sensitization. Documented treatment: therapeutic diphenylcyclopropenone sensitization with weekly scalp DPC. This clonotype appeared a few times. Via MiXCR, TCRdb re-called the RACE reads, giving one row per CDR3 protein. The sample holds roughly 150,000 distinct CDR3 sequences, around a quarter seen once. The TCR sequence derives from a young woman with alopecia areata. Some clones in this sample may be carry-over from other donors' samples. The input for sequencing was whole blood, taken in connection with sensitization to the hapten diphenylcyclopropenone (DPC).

This chain's CDR3 is CASSGGHNSANEKLFF. Here the CDR3 DNA reads TGCGCCAGCAGCGGGGGTCACAACTCGGCTAATGAAAAACTGTTTTTT. This chain joins TRBV4-3 and TRBJ1-4; TRBD1 is a possible D gene (5 bases). The CDR3 loop spans 16 amino acids. Germline CDR1 and CDR2: LGHNA and YSLEER. V was cut by 5 bases and J by 3 bases, with 16 bases left in between.